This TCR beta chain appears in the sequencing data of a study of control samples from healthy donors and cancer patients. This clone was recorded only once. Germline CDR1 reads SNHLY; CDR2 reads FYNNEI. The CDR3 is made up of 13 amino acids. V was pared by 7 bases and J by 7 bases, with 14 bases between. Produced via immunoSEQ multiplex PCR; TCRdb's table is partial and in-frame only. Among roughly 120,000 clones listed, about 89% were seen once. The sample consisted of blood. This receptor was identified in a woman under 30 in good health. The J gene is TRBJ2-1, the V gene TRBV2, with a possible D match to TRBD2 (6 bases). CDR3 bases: TGTGCCAGCAAATCTCGGCGGGAAAATGAGCAGTTCTTC. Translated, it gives CASKSRRENEQFF. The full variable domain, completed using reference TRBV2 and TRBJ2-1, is EPEVTQTPSHQVTQMGQEVILRCVPISNHLYFYWYRQILGQKVEFLVSFYNNEISEKSEIFDDQFSVERPDGSNFTLKIRSTKLEDSAMYFCASKSRRENEQFFGPGTRLTVL.